This section outlines one T cell receptor (beta chain) sequence together with its context. As yet, its antigen is unknown. Multiplex PCR with BIOMED2 TRB-A/B primer pools amplified TRB rearrangements. TCRdb processed the multiplex PCR reads anew with MiXCR; each CDR3 protein has one entry. The sample records more than 20,000 distinct CDR3 sequences, around a third being singletons. This CDR3 has 14 residues. The germline V gene has CDR1 SGHTA and CDR2 FQGNSA. Trimming shortened V by 3 bases and J by 10 bases, and 13 bases separated the two germline ends. This sample stems from a study of T and B cells in COVID-19 patients. About the research overall: Most recovered patients had mild to moderate COVID-19 treated as outpatients. The recovered cohort's median age was roughly 31 years, versus 65 to 80 years in active infection. About 90% of the roughly 20 active-infection patients had comorbidities associated with unfavorable COVID-19 outcome.

TRB was amplified from around 230-520 ng of blood genomic DNA. General observations from the study: In COVID-19 patients, T cell receptor beta variable and joining gene use was reportedly strongly skewed.

The chain couples TRBV7-2 to TRBJ1-6, with D maybe TRBD1 (5 bases). This receptor was obtained from a human donor who had recovered from COVID-19. Source material: blood. In nucleotides, the CDR3 is TGTGCCAGCAGCTTGGGGGACGTTCAATCACCCCTCCACTTT. Its translation: CASSLGDVQSPLHF.